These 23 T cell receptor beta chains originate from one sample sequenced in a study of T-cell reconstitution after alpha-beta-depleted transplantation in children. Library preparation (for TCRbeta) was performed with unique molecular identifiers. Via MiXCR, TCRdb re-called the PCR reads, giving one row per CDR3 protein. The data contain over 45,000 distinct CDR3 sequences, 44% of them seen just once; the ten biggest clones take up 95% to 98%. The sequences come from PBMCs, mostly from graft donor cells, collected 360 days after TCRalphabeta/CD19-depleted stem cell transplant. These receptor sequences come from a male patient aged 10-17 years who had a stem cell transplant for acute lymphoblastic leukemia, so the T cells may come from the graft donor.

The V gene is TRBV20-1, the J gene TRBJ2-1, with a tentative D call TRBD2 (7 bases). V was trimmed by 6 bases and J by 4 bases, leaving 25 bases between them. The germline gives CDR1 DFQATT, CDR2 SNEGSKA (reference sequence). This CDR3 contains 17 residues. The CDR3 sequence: CSANARLAGAPYNEQFF. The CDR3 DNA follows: TGCAGTGCCAACGCGAGGTTGGCGGGGGCCCCATACAATGAGCAGTTCTTC.

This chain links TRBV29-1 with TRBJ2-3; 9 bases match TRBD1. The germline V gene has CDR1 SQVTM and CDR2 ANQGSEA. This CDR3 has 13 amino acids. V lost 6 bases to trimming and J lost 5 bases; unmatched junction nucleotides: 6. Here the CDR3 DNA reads TGCAGCGTGGGGGACAGGGCTAAAGATACGCAGTATTTT. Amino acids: CSVGDRAKDTQYF.

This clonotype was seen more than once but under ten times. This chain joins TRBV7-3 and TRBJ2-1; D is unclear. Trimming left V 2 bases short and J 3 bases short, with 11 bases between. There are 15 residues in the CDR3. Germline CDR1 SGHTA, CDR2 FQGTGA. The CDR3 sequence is CASSLRGRDYNEQFF. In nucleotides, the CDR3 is TGTGCCAGCAGCTTACGCGGTAGGGACTACAATGAGCAGTTCTTC.

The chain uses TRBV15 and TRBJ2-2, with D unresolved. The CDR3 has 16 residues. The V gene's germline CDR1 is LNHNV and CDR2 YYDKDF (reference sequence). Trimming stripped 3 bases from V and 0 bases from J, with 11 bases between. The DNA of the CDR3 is TGTGCCACCAGCAGGGCGATGGGAACGAACACCGGGGAGCTGTTTTTT. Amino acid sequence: CATSRAMGTNTGELFF.

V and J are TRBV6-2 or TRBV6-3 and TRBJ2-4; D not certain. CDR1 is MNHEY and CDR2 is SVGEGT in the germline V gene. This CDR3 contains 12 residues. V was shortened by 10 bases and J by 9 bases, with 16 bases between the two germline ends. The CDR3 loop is CATRSGSSIQYF. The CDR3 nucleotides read TGTGCCACCCGATCGGGTTCGAGCATTCAGTACTTC.

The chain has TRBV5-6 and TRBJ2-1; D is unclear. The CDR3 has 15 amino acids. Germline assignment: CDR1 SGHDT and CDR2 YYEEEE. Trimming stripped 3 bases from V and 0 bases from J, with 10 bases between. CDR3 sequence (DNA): TGTGCCAGCAGCTCAACAGTCAACTCCTACAATGAGCAGTTCTTC. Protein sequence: CASSSTVNSYNEQFF. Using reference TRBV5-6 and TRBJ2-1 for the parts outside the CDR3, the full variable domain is DAGVTQSPTHLIKTRGQQVTLRCSPKSGHDTVSWYQQALGQGPQFIFQYYEEEERQRGNFPDRFSGHQFPNYSSELNVNALLLGDSALYLCASSSTVNSYNEQFFGPGTRLTVL.

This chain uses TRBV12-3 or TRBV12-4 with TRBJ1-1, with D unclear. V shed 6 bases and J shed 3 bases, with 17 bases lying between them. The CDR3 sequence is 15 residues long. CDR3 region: CASRYKSIGDTEAFF. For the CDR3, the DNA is TGTGCCAGCAGGTACAAGTCAATCGGGGACACTGAAGCTTTCTTT.

The CDR3 sequence: CSARPAGIYNEQFF. The CDR3 bases are TGCAGTGCTAGACCGGCAGGGATCTACAATGAGCAGTTCTTC. J is TRBJ2-1 and V is TRBV20-1; maybe TRBD1 (5 bases). The V gene's germline CDR1 is DFQATT and CDR2 SNEGSKA (reference sequence). V lost 2 bases to trimming and J lost 3 bases, with 11 bases between them. This CDR3 spans 14 amino acids.

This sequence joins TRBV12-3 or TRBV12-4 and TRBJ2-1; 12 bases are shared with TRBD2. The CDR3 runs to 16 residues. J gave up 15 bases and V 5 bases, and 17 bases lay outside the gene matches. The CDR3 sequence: CASSPDPSGRADNTFF. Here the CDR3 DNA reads TGTGCCAGCAGTCCGGACCCTAGCGGGAGGGCCGATAACACGTTCTTC.

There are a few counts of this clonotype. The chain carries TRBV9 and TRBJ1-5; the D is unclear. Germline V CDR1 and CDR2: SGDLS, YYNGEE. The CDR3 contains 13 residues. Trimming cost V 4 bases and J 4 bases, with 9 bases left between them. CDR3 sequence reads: CASSSDGNQPQHF. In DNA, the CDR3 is TGTGCCAGCAGCAGCGACGGGAATCAGCCCCAGCATTTT.

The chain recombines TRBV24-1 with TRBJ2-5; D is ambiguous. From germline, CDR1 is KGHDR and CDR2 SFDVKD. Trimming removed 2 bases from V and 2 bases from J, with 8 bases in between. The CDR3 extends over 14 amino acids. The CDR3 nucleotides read TGTGCCACCAGTGATTCGACACCTCAAGAGACCCAGTACTTC. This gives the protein CATSDSTPQETQYF.

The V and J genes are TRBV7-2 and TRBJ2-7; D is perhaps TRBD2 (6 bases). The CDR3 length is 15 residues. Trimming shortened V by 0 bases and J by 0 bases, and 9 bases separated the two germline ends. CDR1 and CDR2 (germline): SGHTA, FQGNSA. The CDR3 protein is CASSLAPGLSYEQYF. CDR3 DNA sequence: TGTGCCAGCAGCTTAGCGCCGGGACTCTCCTACGAGCAGTACTTC. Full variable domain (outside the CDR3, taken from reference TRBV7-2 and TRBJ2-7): GAGVSQSPSNKVTEKGKDVELRCDPISGHTALYWYRQSLGQGLEFLIYFQGNSAPDKSGLPSDRFSAERTGGSVSTLTIQRTQQEDSAVYLCASSLAPGLSYEQYFGPGTRLTVT.

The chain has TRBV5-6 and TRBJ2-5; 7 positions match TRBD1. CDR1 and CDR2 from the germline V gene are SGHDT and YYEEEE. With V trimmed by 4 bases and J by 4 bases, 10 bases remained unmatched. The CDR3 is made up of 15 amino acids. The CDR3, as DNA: TGTGCCAGCAGCCCCGAGACAGGGCCTGGAGAGACCCAGTACTTC. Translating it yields CASSPETGPGETQYF.

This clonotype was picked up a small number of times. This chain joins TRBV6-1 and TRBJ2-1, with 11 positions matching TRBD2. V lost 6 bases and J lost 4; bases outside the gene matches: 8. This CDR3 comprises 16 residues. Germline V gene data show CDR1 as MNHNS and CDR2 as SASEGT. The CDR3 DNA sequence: TGTGCCAGCAGGGACATAGCGGGAGGGCCTTACAATGAGCAGTTCTTC. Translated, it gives CASRDIAGGPYNEQFF.

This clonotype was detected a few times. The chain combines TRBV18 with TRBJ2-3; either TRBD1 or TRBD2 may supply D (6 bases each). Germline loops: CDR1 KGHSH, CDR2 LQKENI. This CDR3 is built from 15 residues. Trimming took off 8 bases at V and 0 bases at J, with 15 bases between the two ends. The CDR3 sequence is CASRGTSSSTDTQYF. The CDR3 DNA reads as TGTGCCAGCCGGGGGACATCGTCTAGCACAGATACGCAGTATTTT.

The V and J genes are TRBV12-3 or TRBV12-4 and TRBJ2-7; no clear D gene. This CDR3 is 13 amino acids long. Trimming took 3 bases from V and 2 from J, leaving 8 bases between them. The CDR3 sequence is CASSFGQAYEQYF. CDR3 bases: TGTGCCAGCAGTTTTGGGCAGGCCTACGAGCAGTACTTC.

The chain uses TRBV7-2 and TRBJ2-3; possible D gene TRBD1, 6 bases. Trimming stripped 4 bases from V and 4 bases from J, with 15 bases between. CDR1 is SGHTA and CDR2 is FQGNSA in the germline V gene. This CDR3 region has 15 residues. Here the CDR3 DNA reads TGTGCCAGCAGCTCCTCCTCAGGGGCTCCAGATACGCAGTATTTT. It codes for CASSSSSGAPDTQYF.

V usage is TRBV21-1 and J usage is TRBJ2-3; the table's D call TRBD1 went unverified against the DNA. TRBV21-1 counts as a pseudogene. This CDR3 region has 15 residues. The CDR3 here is CASGSGGPYTDTQYF. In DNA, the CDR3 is TGTGCCAGCGGCTCAGGGGGCCCTTACACAGATACGCAGTATTTT.

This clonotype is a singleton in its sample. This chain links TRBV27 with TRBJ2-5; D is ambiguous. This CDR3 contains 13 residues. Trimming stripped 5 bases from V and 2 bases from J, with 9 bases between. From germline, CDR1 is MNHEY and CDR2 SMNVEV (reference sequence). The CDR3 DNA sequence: TGTGCCAGCAGTCCTCACCCTCAAGAGACCCAGTACTTC. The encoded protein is CASSPHPQETQYF.

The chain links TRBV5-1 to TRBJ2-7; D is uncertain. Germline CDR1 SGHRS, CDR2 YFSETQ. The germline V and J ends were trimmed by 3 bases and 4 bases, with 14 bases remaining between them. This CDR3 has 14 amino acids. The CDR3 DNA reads TGCGCCAGCAGCTCCCCCCCACAGTTTTACGAGCAGTACTTC. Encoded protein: CASSSPPQFYEQYF.

The CDR3 protein is CASSLIPATSGVYGEQFF. The CDR3, as DNA: TGTGCCAGCAGCCTTATACCGGCCACTAGCGGGGTTTATGGTGAGCAGTTCTTC. The V call is TRBV11-1, the J call TRBJ2-1; 10 bases match TRBD2. This CDR3 is 18 amino acids long. V lost 5 bases, J lost 9 bases, and 19 bases stayed unmatched. The germline gives CDR1 SGHAT, CDR2 FQDESV (reference sequence). The full variable domain, its missing parts supplied by reference TRBV11-1 and TRBJ2-1, is EAEVAQSPRYKITEKSQAVAFWCDPISGHATLYWYRQILGQGPELLVQFQDESVVDDSQLPKDRFSAERLKGVDSTLKIQPAELGDSAMYLCASSLIPATSGVYGEQFFGPGTRLTVL.

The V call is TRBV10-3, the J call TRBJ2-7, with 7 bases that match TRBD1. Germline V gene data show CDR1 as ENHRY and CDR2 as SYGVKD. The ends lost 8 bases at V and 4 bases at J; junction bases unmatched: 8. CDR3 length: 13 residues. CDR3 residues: CAILEGGSYEQYF. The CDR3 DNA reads TGTGCCATCTTAGAAGGGGGCTCGTACGAGCAGTACTTC.

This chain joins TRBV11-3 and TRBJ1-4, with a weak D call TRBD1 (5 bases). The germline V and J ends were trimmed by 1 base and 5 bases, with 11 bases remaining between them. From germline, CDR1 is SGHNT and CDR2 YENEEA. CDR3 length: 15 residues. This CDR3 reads CASSLGGTQNEKLFF. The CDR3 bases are TGTGCCAGCAGCTTAGGAGGGACTCAGAATGAAAAACTGTTTTTT.